This T cell receptor (beta chain) was recovered during a study of tumor-infiltrating lymphocytes in primary liver carcinoma. Regarding the study as a whole: The 250 largest clones made up significantly more of tumor than blood repertoires (p = 0.039).

For this clonotype: Its target is not known. This CDR3 is missing its conserved last phenylalanine or tryptophan, likely due to a read error.

CDR3 length: 17 amino acids. Germline CDR1 is SGHDT and CDR2 is YYEEEE. The ends were cut back, 6 bases at V and 0 bases at J, with 19 bases in the middle. A constant-region primer primed TCR beta cDNA synthesis from roughly 500 ng of total RNA. Investigators got TCR beta libraries out of three nested multiplex PCR rounds, done with slightly modified ARM-PCR. Both of the initial two PCR rounds ran for around 9 cycles and employed TRBV1-TRBV30 forward primers alongside a C-beta reverse primer. TCRdb used MiXCR to reprocess the multiplex PCR reads, holding one entry per CDR3 protein. This sample carries 300,000 to 350,000 distinct CDR3 sequences, approximately 65% of them seen once, and the ten largest clones take under 8.5%. Unsorted whole blood supplied the RNA, and germline DNA was extracted too.

Sequences were obtained from peripheral blood. The chain is built from TRBV5-6 and TRBJ2-1, with D uncertain. The sequence was obtained from a man aged 40-50 years with primary liver carcinoma and hepatitis B virus infection. DNA for the CDR3: TGTGCCAGCAACCGGGTAGTCGGCGAGAGCTCCTACAATGAGCAGTTCGTC. Translation: CASNRVVGESSYNEQFV.